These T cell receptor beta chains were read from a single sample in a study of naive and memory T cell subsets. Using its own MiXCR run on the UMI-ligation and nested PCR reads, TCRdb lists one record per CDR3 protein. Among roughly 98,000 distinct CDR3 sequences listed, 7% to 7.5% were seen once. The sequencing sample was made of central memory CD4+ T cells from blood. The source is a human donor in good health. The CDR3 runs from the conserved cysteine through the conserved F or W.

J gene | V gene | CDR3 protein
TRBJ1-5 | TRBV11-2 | CASSHGNSNQPQHF
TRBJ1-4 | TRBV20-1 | CSVNRATNEKLFF
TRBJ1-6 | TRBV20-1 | CSAAIGTGVNSPLHF
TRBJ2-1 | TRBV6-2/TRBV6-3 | CASTLTSTGEQFF
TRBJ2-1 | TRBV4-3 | CASSQDLSGSSYNEQFF
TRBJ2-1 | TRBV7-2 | CASSRSGLTYNEQFF
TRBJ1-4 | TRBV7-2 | CASTFKDTNEKLFF
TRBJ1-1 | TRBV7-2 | CASSYGFPYTEAFF
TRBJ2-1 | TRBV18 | CASSVKTANNEQFF
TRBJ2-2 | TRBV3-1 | CASSRLRATTGELFF
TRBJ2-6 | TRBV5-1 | CASSFSVYGANVLTF
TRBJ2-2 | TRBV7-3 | CASSSSNTGELFF
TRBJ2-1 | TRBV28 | CASITGTLANEQFF
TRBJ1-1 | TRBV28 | CASTQEGRKNTEAFF
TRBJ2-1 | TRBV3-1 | CASSRRLQKGANNEQFF
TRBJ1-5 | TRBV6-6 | CASSYSGTGGNQPQHF
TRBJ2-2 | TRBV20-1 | CSARDPLYTGNTGELFF
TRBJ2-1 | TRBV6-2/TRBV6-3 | CASSLTGGISNEQFF
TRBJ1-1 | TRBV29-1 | CSVEDERGKNTEAFF
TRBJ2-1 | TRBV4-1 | CARLKALNEQFF
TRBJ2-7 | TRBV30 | CAWKGASSYEQYF
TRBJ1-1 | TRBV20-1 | CSAIPVGTTEAFF
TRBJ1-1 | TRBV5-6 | CASSLDRGTEAFF
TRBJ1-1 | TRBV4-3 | CASSQDLGRGAFF
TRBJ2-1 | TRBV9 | CASSVGAGSSYNEQFF
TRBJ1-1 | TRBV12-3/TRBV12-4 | CASSLYSKMTVEAFF
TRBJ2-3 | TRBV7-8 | CASSSTPGGGADTQYF
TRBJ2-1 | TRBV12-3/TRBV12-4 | CASRTHGTGGYEQFF
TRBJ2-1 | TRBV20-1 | CSARNPTGRGGGEQFF
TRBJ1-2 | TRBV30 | CACPQGALGYTF
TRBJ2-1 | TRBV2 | CASRLPILAGPYNEQFF
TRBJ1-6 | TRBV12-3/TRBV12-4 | CASSFGQSNSPLHF
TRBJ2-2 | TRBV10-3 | CAISEVGTSTGELFF
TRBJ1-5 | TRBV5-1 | CASSLVGGIQPQHF
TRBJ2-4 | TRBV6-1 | CASSEGGRRRDIQYF
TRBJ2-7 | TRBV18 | CASSPPADRNYEQYF
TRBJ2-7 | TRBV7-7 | CASSDGLAGGSGEQYF
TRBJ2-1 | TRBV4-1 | CASNQDLGSEQFF
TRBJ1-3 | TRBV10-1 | CASSERTTALRDTIYF
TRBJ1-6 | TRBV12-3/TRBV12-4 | CASSHDVGSSPLHF
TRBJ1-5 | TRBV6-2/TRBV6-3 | CASSYVSGFQPQHF
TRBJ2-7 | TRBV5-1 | CASSPTGQSYEQYF
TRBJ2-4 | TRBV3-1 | CASSPPRGRGNIQYF
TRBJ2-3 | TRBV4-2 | CASSQARDSRGDTQYF
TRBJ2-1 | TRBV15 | CATSRAGVKSEQFF
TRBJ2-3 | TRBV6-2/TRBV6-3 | CASSRTSGTSDTQYF
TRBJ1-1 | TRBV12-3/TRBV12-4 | CASSLETRATEAFF
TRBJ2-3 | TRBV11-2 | CASSLGSGQGDTQYF
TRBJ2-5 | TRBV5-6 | CASSRGVGSRLFQETQYF
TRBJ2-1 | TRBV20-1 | CSAARGLGADEQFF
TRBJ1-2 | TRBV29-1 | CSARGGNRGYGYTF
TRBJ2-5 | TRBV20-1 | CSAPGGGVTQYF
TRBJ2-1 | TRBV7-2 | CASSSTTSGGEQFF